Given below is one T cell receptor (beta chain) in context. The time point was: sample taken at primary tumor resection. From tumor, nontumor lung or frozen PBMC, whole RNA was taken unsorted for sequencing. The data originate from a study of spatial heterogeneity in lung cancer. Study-level information: The average count in raw reads for each unique TCR and UMI combination exceeded 8.5 appearances.

MiXCR, run by TCRdb on the 5' RACE reads, gives a single entry per CDR3 protein. The sample holds 60,000 to 75,000 distinct CDR3 sequences, about 6.3% seen once. CDR1 and CDR2 (germline): SEHNR, FQNEAQ (reference sequence). This CDR3 comprises 14 residues. Trimming shortened V by 2 bases and J by 4 bases, and 10 bases separated the two germline ends. The rearrangement joins TRBV7-9 to TRBJ2-3, with D possibly TRBD1 on 5 matching bases. This sample comprised PBMCs, obtained at surgery. This clonotype originated in a female donor with early-stage non-small cell lung cancer. Here the CDR3 DNA reads TGTGCCAGCAGCTTATATCAGGGCCCAGATACGCAGTATTTT. Its protein is CASSLYQGPDTQYF.